Listed below are T cell receptor beta chains from one sample, sequenced in a study of tumor-infiltrating lymphocytes in primary liver carcinoma. From the multiplex PCR reads, TCRdb called clonotypes with MiXCR, one entry per CDR3 protein. Of almost 200,000 distinct CDR3 sequences in the sample, 65% were seen once. Sequencing was performed on peripheral blood. Receptors originate from a woman aged 60-70 years with primary liver carcinoma and hepatitis B virus infection. The CDR3 runs from the conserved cysteine through the conserved F or W. D genes are given only for firm matches. The listing skips clone size in some rows; elsewhere it reads once, few, many or a size class.

15,TRBD2,TRBJ2-5,NA,TRBV25-1,TGTGCCAGCAGTGACGCTAGCGGACCCCAAGAGACCCAGTACTTC,CASSDASGPQETQYF
13,NA,TRBJ1-2,NA,TRBV28,TGTGCCAGCAGTTTCCCCAGGGACTATGGCTACACCTTC,CASSFPRDYGYTF
16,NA,TRBJ2-6,once,TRBV6-5,TGTGCCAGCAGTTCCCAGACCGTCTCTGGGGCCAACGTCCTGACTTTC,CASSSQTVSGANVLTF
17,TRBD2,TRBJ2-1,NA,TRBV11-2,TGTGCCAGTAGCAGAAGACTAGCGGGAGGGCCGGGGGATGAGCTGTTCTTC,CASSRRLAGGPGDELFF
15,TRBD1,TRBJ2-4,many,TRBV11-2,TGTGCCTCGGAGAGGGGGCTCGTCGCCAAAAACATTCAGTACTTC,CASERGLVAKNIQYF
16,TRBD2,TRBJ2-3,NA,TRBV11-2,TGTGCCAGCAGCCTCAGGACTAGCAGGAGCATAGATACGCAGTATTTT,CASSLRTSRSIDTQYF
16,NA,TRBJ2-5,NA,TRBV11-3,TGTGCCAGTAGCTTGACGCCCGCATGGGAGCAAGAGACCCAGTACTTC,CASSLTPAWEQETQYF
15,TRBD1,TRBJ2-3,NA,TRBV11-3,TGTGCTAGCAGCTCCTCCTACAGGGGGACAGATACGGAGTATTTT,CASSSSYRGTDTEYF
17,TRBD2,TRBJ2-1,NA,TRBV7-8,TGTGCCAGCAGCTTAGGGGTCTGGGCTAGCGGAAGGGATGAGCAGTTCTTC,CASSLGVWASGRDEQFF
20,NA,TRBJ1-4,NA,TRBV21-1,TGTGCCAGCAGCAAAGCGGGGCGGCAGGGATACCTTGCAACTAATGAAAAACTGTTTTTT,CASSKAGRQGYLATNEKLFF
15,NA,TRBJ2-1,many,TRBV12-5,TGTGCTAGTGGTTCCCCCCGGGTCGGGTACAATGAGCAGTTCTTC,CASGSPRVGYNEQFF
16,TRBD2,TRBJ2-3,NA,TRBV7-9,TGTGCCAGCAGCTGGGGACTAGCGGGAAGCACAGATACGCAGTATTTT,CASSWGLAGSTDTQYF
13,NA,TRBJ1-3,NA,TRBV11-3,TGTACCAGCAGCCAGGATTCTCGAAACACCATATATTTT,CTSSQDSRNTIYF
18,TRBD1,TRBJ2-7,NA,TRBV5-4,TGTGCCAGCAGCCTCCATCCTCCGGGACAGGGAGGGTCCTACGAGCAGTACTTC,CASSLHPPGQGGSYEQYF
13,NA,TRBJ2-3,NA,TRBV29-1,TGCAGCGTTGGAACTAGTGAGACAGATACGCAGTATTTT,CSVGTSETDTQYF
13,NA,TRBJ2-2,NA,TRBV11-2,TGTGCTAGCAGCTATACGTTTACCGGGGTGCTGTTTTTT,CASSYTFTGVLFF
15,NA,TRBJ2-1,NA,TRBV11-2,TGTGCCAGCAGCCGGCTAAACTGCAGGGGAAATGAGCAGCTCTTC,CASSRLNCRGNEQLF
15,NA,TRBJ1-3,many,TRBV6-5,TGTGCCAGCAGTTACGGGGCTTTCTCTGGAAACACCATATATTTT,CASSYGAFSGNTIYF
16,NA,TRBJ2-2,few,TRBV5-1,TGCGCCAGCAGCTTTAGGCAGGGGACCACCACCGGGGAGCTGTTTTTT,CASSFRQGTTTGELFF
12,NA,TRBJ2-3,NA,TRBV29-1,TGCAGCGTTGTGAGGGGATCGGGTACGCAGTATTTC,CSVVRGSGTQYF
16,NA,TRBJ2-1,once,TRBV5-1,TGCGCCAGCAGCCCGCCTGAGCGGCCCGACTACAATGAGCAGTTCTTC,CASSPPERPDYNEQFF
15,NA,TRBJ2-7,NA,TRBV11-2,TGTGCCAGCAGCTCCATCGGGCAGGGAGCCTACGACCAGTACTTC,CASSSIGQGAYDQYF
15,TRBD2,TRBJ2-7,NA,TRBV11-2,TGTGCCAGCAGTTTTTACGTGACTAGCTTTTTCGAGCAGTACTTC,CASSFYVTSFFEQYF
15,TRBD2,TRBJ2-5,NA,TRBV4-1,TGTGCCAGCAGCCGGCTAGCGGGAACCCAAGAGATCCAGTACTTC,CASSRLAGTQEIQYF
14,NA,TRBJ1-1,NA,TRBV18,TGTGCCAGCTCACCACAGGGCCTGGGAACTGAAGCTTTCTTT,CASSPQGLGTEAFF
13,NA,TRBJ1-2,NA,TRBV28,TGTGCCAGCAGTTTCGGGGATTTCTATGGCTACACCTTC,CASSFGDFYGYTF
18,NA,TRBJ2-2,NA,TRBV4-1,TGCGCCATCAGACAAGATGGCCAGGGGTTCCTAAACACCGGGGAGCTGTTTTTT,CAIRQDGQGFLNTGELFF
20,NA,TRBJ2-7,NA,TRBV11-2,TGTGCCAGCAGCTTAGATCCCCCGGTGGGACTGGCGGCAAGATCCTACGAGCAGTACTTC,CASSLDPPVGLAARSYEQYF
15,NA,TRBJ2-3,NA,TRBV11-1,TGTGCCAGCAGCTCCCGGGACTTCCGCACAGAAACGCGGTATTTT,CASSSRDFRTETRYF
14,NA,TRBJ1-1,few,TRBV11-2,TGTGCCAGCAGCTTGTTGGCTCACCAGACTGAAGCTTTCTTT,CASSLLAHQTEAFF
16,NA,TRBJ1-1,NA,TRBV4-2,TGTGCCAGCAGCCGTGGGGACGGTGGATTGAACACTGAAGCTTTCTTT,CASSRGDGGLNTEAFF